Listed here are 5 T cell receptor beta chains from one sample, sequenced in a study of shared clonotypes between healthy human individuals. CD45RO negativity and positive selection for CCR7 defined naive CD8 cells, a population that excluded terminally differentiated effector memory CD45RA+ cells. Clones were sequenced by immunoSEQ multiplex PCR, and TCRdb holds only the in-frame ones, with some missing. The sample yields more than 2 million clones, about 95% seen once. Sample: naive CD8+ T cells sorted from blood. These receptor sequences come from a young man in good health.

This sequence joins TRBV10-1 and TRBJ2-4, with no clear D. Trimming removed 3 bases at V and 1 base at J, with 10 bases between. This CDR3 is 15 amino acids long. Germline CDR1 reads WNHNN; CDR2 reads SYGVQD (reference sequence). CDR3 sequence reads: CASSEHPAAKNIQYF. The CDR3 nucleotides are TGCGCCAGCAGTGAACACCCGGCGGCCAAAAACATTCAGTACTTC.

The V gene is TRBV30, the J gene TRBJ1-4, with a possible D match to TRBD1 (5 bases). The CDR3 is made up of 14 amino acids. With 4 bases removed from V and 5 bases from J, the gap between germline ends came to 14 bases. The germline V gene encodes CDR1 GTSNPN and CDR2 SVGIG (reference sequence). Here the CDR3 reads CAWKGGTENEKLFF. DNA of the CDR3: TGTGCCTGGAAGGGTGGGACCGAGAATGAAAAACTGTTTTTT.

A single count supports this clone. V and J are TRBV5-4 and TRBJ2-7; 8 bases map to TRBD1. CDR3 length: 16 amino acids. Germline CDR1 is SGHNT and CDR2 is YYREEE (reference sequence). The junction had 14 bases not matched to a gene; V was cut back by 4 bases and J by 5 bases. This CDR3 is CASSIGPQGVYDEQYF. The CDR3 DNA reads as TGTGCCAGCAGCATAGGGCCACAGGGGGTTTACGACGAGCAGTACTTC.

The chain uses TRBV27 and TRBJ2-3, with D hard to call. Germline V lookup: CDR1 MNHEY, CDR2 SMNVEV (reference sequence). V was cut by 8 bases and J by 6 bases, with 12 bases left in between. The CDR3 consists of 12 residues. CDR3 bases: TGTGCCAGCGCGACACCGTGGGATACGCAGTATTTT. Its protein product is CASATPWDTQYF.

The chain combines TRBV27 with TRBJ2-7; 14 positions agree with TRBD2. V gave up 9 bases and J gave up 4 bases; unmatched junction bases: 5. The CDR3 is 14 residues long. In germline, CDR1 is MNHEY, CDR2 SMNVEV (reference sequence). The CDR3 bases are TGTGCCAGTCAGGGACTAGCGGGAGTGTACGAGCAGTACTTC. Translation gives CASQGLAGVYEQYF.